This entry lists 22 T cell receptor beta chains sequenced from one sample in a study of blood T cell repertoires in COVID-19. Data came from immunoSEQ multiplex PCR; TCRdb stores just in-frame clones and leaves some out. The sample records 55,000 to 95,000 clones, about 84% being singletons. Input material: peripheral blood. The receptors were sampled from a woman aged 55-70 years with acute or convalescent COVID-19.

The rearrangement joins TRBV19 to TRBJ2-1; tentative D call: TRBD1 (5 bases). CDR1 LNHDA and CDR2 SQIVND come from the germline V gene (reference sequence). V shed 3 bases and J shed 5 bases, with 23 bases lying between them. The CDR3 totals 18 residues. The CDR3 DNA reads TGTGCCAGTAGTATCTTTCCCCTTGGGTCAAAGGGGAACAATGAGCAGTTCTTC. Protein sequence: CASSIFPLGSKGNNEQFF.

This clone has a single count. The rearrangement joins TRBV10-3 to TRBJ1-2, with TRBD1 matching 7 bases. V trimming: 7 bases; J trimming: 3 bases; junction bases outside the gene matches: 5. This CDR3 has 13 amino acids. The V gene's germline CDR1 is ENHRY and CDR2 SYGVKD. The CDR3 reads CAINDREDYGYTF. CDR3 coding DNA: TGTGCCATCAACGACAGGGAAGACTATGGCTACACCTTC.

The chain uses TRBV12-3 or TRBV12-4 and TRBJ2-5; TRBD2 aligns across 8 bases. The CDR3 sequence is 13 residues long. J lost 5 bases, V lost 3 bases, and 2 bases had no gene match. The CDR3 protein is CASSFSGGETQYF. The CDR3 coding sequence is TGTGCCAGCAGTTTTTCGGGAGGGGAGACCCAGTACTTC.

This chain joins TRBV2 and TRBJ1-5; TRBD1 matches at 7 bases. The CDR3 loop spans 15 amino acids. Germline V gives CDR1 SNHLY, CDR2 FYNNEI. V trimming: 1 base; J trimming: 6 bases; junction bases outside the gene matches: 6. CDR3 residues: CASSEGQGGIQPQHF. In DNA, the CDR3 is TGTGCCAGCAGTGAAGGGCAGGGGGGAATTCAGCCCCAGCATTTT.

This chain connects TRBV29-1 to TRBJ1-1; weak D call: TRBD1 (5 bases). The CDR3 totals 13 residues. With 2 bases removed from V and 10 bases from J, the gap between germline ends came to 17 bases. Germline CDR1 and CDR2: SQVTM and ANQGSEA. The CDR3 DNA sequence: TGCAGCGTTGAACAGGGCCCCGAGCGGGGAGCTTTCTTT. This encodes CSVEQGPERGAFF.

The chain has TRBV5-1 and TRBJ2-1, with TRBD2 matching over 16 bases. Trimming cost V 0 bases and J 0 bases; bases outside gene matches: 6. The CDR3 length is 20 residues. Germline V gene sequence: CDR1 SGHRS, CDR2 YFSETQ. The CDR3: CASSLGGLAGGRSSYNEQFF. CDR3 nucleotide sequence: TGCGCCAGCAGCTTGGGGGGACTAGCGGGAGGGAGGAGCTCCTACAATGAGCAGTTCTTC.

The chain joins TRBV10-1 to TRBJ1-6; D might be TRBD1 (5 bases). Germline values: CDR1 WNHNN, CDR2 SYGVQD (reference sequence). The CDR3 is 13 amino acids. Trimming took off 8 bases at V and 10 bases at J, with 15 bases between the two ends. The DNA of the CDR3 is TGCGCCAGCTCCTCAGGGAACAAATCACCCCTCCACTTT. Residues: CASSSGNKSPLHF.

V usage is TRBV19 and J usage is TRBJ1-5; D is unresolved. Germline CDR1 is LNHDA and CDR2 is SQIVND (reference sequence). This CDR3 is built from 13 residues. The V end was cut by 9 bases, the J end by 3 bases, with 12 bases between. CDR3 protein: CASTSQDNQPQHF. CDR3 DNA sequence: TGTGCCAGCACTTCCCAGGACAATCAGCCCCAGCATTTT.

The CDR3 DNA follows: TGTGCCAGCAGCCGGACAGGGCCGCGCGGCTACACCTTC. This translates into CASSRTGPRGYTF. The rearrangement links TRBV9 to TRBJ1-2; TRBD1 matches 8 bases. Germline V gives CDR1 SGDLS, CDR2 YYNGEE. The CDR3 has 13 amino acids. V lost 4 bases, J lost 8 bases, and 7 bases stayed unmatched.

The V call is TRBV9, the J call TRBJ1-1; TRBD1 agrees at 7 bases. The CDR3 is 16 residues long. Trimming took 4 bases from V and 0 from J; bases not matched to a gene: 9. Germline assignment: CDR1 SGDLS and CDR2 YYNGEE. CDR3 loop: CASSSGGTDLNTEAFF. In nucleotides, the CDR3 is TGTGCCAGCAGCTCGGGGGGGACAGACCTGAACACTGAAGCTTTCTTT.

This chain uses TRBV20-1 with TRBJ2-3; TRBD2 matches 9 bases. V shed 3 bases, J shed 1 base, and the junction held 2 bases outside the gene matches. The CDR3 contains 14 residues. The V gene's germline CDR1 is DFQATT and CDR2 SNEGSKA (reference sequence). This CDR3 reads CSASTSGRTDTQYF. CDR3 nucleotides: TGCAGTGCTAGTACTAGCGGGCGCACAGATACGCAGTATTTT.

The DNA for the CDR3 is TGTGCCAGCAGCCATCTGGGCAGGGAGGACAATGGCTACACCTTC. It translates to CASSHLGREDNGYTF. This chain joins TRBV3-1 (or the pseudogene TRBV3-2) and TRBJ1-2; D perhaps matches TRBD1 (5 bases). The V end was cut by 3 bases, the J end by 6 bases, with 17 bases between. The CDR3 is 15 residues long. The V gene's germline CDR1 is LGHDT and CDR2 YNNKEL (reference sequence).

The chain carries TRBV7-6 and TRBJ1-6, with 11 bases that match TRBD1. CDR1 SGHVS and CDR2 FNYEAQ come from the germline V gene. Trimming took 2 bases from V and 10 from J; bases not matched to a gene: 7. This CDR3 comprises 16 residues. Written as DNA, the CDR3 is TGTGCCAGCAGCTTATCTACCGGGACAGGGGGATCACCCCTCCACTTT. Protein product: CASSLSTGTGGSPLHF.

This clone turned up a few times. The chain is built from TRBV2 and TRBJ1-5; D remains unclear. The CDR3 contains 15 residues. With 4 bases removed from V and 7 bases from J, the gap between germline ends came to 17 bases. Germline V gives CDR1 SNHLY, CDR2 FYNNEI. CDR3 in DNA: TGTGCCAGCAGTGTATTACGGGGTAGTCTACAGCCCCAGCATTTT. The encoded protein is CASSVLRGSLQPQHF.

The chain joins TRBV30 to TRBJ2-1, with 9 bases lining up with TRBD2. Per the germline V gene, CDR1 is GTSNPN and CDR2 is SVGIG (reference sequence). The CDR3 is made up of 13 amino acids. The ends lost 5 bases at V and 10 bases at J; junction bases unmatched: 9. The CDR3 DNA reads as TGTGCCTGGGAGCGGGAGGCCCCCCTGGAGCAGTTCTTC. Translation: CAWEREAPLEQFF.

The chain couples TRBV18 to TRBJ2-7, with D possibly matching TRBD2 (7 bases). CDR1 KGHSH and CDR2 LQKENI come from the germline V gene. This CDR3 contains 15 residues. Trimming removed 4 bases at V and 3 bases at J, with 16 bases between. The CDR3 DNA reads TGTGCCAGCTCACTAGGAGCGGGACAAGGCTACGAGCAGTACTTC. It codes for CASSLGAGQGYEQYF.

The chain carries TRBV6-1 and TRBJ1-5; no firm D call. Trimming stripped 1 base from V and 7 bases from J, with 8 bases between. The germline CDR1 and CDR2 sequences are MNHNS and SASEGT. The CDR3 length is 13 residues. The CDR3 region has the DNA TGTGCCAGCAGTGAAGGATCGGTACAGCCCCAGCATTTT. This sequence encodes CASSEGSVQPQHF.

The genes are TRBV19 and TRBJ1-5; 7 bases align to TRBD1. The CDR3 spans 15 residues. The germline gives CDR1 LNHDA, CDR2 SQIVND (reference sequence). Trimming cost V 5 bases and J 6 bases; bases outside gene matches: 10. DNA of the CDR3: TGTGCCAGTAGTGCGGACAGGCTTACTAGTCAGCCCCAGCATTTT. Translated, it gives CASSADRLTSQPQHF.

This rearrangement joins TRBV5-1 to TRBJ1-1; D is possibly TRBD1 (6 bases). This CDR3 is built from 13 residues. V lost 4 bases and J 10 bases, leaving 17 bases between the germline ends. Germline V gene lookup returns CDR1 SGHRS and CDR2 YFSETQ. The CDR3 region is CASSPDRPDRAFF. CDR3 nucleotide sequence: TGCGCCAGCAGCCCGGACAGACCTGATAGAGCTTTCTTT. Supplemented by reference TRBV5-1 and TRBJ1-1, the full variable domain reads KAGVTQTPRYLIKTRGQQVTLSCSPISGHRSVSWYQQTPGQGLQFLFEYFSETQRNKGNFPGRFSGRQFSNSRSEMNVSTLELGDSALYLCASSPDRPDRAFFGQGTRLTVV.

J is TRBJ1-4 and V is TRBV15; 9 nucleotides agree with TRBD1. V was pared by 4 bases and J by 9 bases, with 9 bases of the junction left unmatched. This CDR3 contains 15 residues. CDR1 and CDR2 from the germline V gene are LNHNV and YYDKDF (reference sequence). The DNA of the CDR3 is TGTGCCACCAGCAAGAGCCGGACAGGGGTGAAAAAACTGTTTTTT. This codes for CATSKSRTGVKKLFF.

The chain joins TRBV27 to TRBJ1-6, with a tentative D call TRBD1 (5 bases). The CDR3 has 14 amino acids. V lost 6 bases to trimming and J lost 14 bases, with 20 bases between them. CDR1 and CDR2 from the germline V gene are MNHEY and SMNVEV (reference sequence). CDR3 protein: CASRSWQGGSSLHF. For the CDR3, the DNA is TGTGCCAGCAGGTCATGGCAGGGCGGTAGTTCCCTCCACTTT.

The V and J genes are TRBV9 and TRBJ1-3; tentative D call: TRBD1 (5 bases). From germline, CDR1 is SGDLS and CDR2 YYNGEE. The CDR3 runs to 14 residues. The V gene lost 0 bases and the J gene lost 2 bases, with 6 bases spanning the gap. Here the CDR3 reads CASSVAGPGNTIYF. CDR3 coding DNA: TGTGCCAGCAGCGTAGCAGGGCCTGGAAACACCATATATTTT.